The 26 T cell receptor beta chains below all came from one sample that was sequenced in a study of OX40 agonist ivuxolimab in advanced cancers. Repertoires were generated with immunoSEQ multiplex PCR, while TCRdb's copy carries only in-frame clones and drops some. Among roughly 60,000 clones, around 84% were seen once, and the ten largest hold about 4.5%. Sequences were derived from CD4+ or CD8+ T cells sorted from blood, sampled in a trial of the OX40 agonist ivuxolimab. Every receptor here comes from an adult with an advanced solid tumor such as melanoma, head and neck, liver or kidney cancer.

This chain connects TRBV27 to TRBJ2-7, with a weak D call TRBD2 (5 bases). Germline CDR1 reads MNHEY; CDR2 reads SMNVEV (reference sequence). The V gene lost 0 bases and the J gene lost 7 bases, with 7 bases spanning the gap. The CDR3 spans 12 residues. The CDR3 here is CASSLSGGEQYF. Here the CDR3 DNA reads TGTGCCAGCAGTTTATCGGGCGGGGAGCAGTACTTC.

This rearrangement joins TRBV11-2 to TRBJ1-3, with a weak D call TRBD1 (5 bases). Germline values: CDR1 SGHAT, CDR2 FQNNGV. V was cut by 0 bases and J by 0 bases, with 15 bases left in between. CDR3 length equals 18 residues. The CDR3 nucleotides are TGTGCCAGCAGCTTAGATTCTTCCGGGACTAGCTCTGGAAACACCATATATTTT. This codes for CASSLDSSGTSSGNTIYF. The full variable domain, rest sourced from reference TRBV11-2 and TRBJ1-3, is EAGVAQSPRYKIIEKRQSVAFWCNPISGHATLYWYQQILGQGPKLLIQFQNNGVVDDSQLPKDRFSAERLKGVDSTLKIQPAKLEDSAVYLCASSLDSSGTSSGNTIYFGEGSWLTVV.

The rearrangement joins TRBV11-1 to TRBJ2-5, with D maybe TRBD2 (6 bases). The CDR3 loop spans 16 amino acids. Germline CDR1 reads SGHAT; CDR2 reads FQDESV (reference sequence). The V and J ends lost 5 bases and 5 bases respectively, with 21 bases between them. This CDR3 reads CASSQSRETLRETQYF. CDR3 bases: TGTGCCAGCAGCCAAAGCCGGGAGACGCTGCGGGAGACCCAGTACTTC.

The chain employs TRBV7-8 and TRBJ1-5; 8 bases are shared with TRBD1. The CDR3 has 19 residues. Germline CDR1 and CDR2: SGHVS and FQNEAQ. The trim removed 0 bases at V and 0 bases at J, leaving 10 bases unmatched. Written as DNA, the CDR3 is TGTGCCAGCAGCTTAGCACCGGCAGGGGGCGTAGTTAGCAATCAGCCCCAGCATTTT. This encodes CASSLAPAGGVVSNQPQHF.

The V call is TRBV4-1, the J call TRBJ2-3; possible D gene TRBD1, 7 bases. Trimming left V 0 bases short and J 1 base short, with 26 bases between. Germline loops: CDR1 MGHRA, CDR2 YSYEKL. This CDR3 has 21 residues. CDR3: CASSQEKMAGQLFSRTDTQYF. The CDR3 DNA is TGCGCCAGCAGCCAAGAAAAAATGGCGGGACAGCTTTTTTCACGCACAGATACGCAGTATTTT.

This sequence joins TRBV5-1 and TRBJ1-1, with unresolved D. The CDR3 contains 11 residues. In germline, CDR1 is SGHRS, CDR2 YFSETQ. Trimming stripped 6 bases from V and 7 bases from J, with 10 bases between. The CDR3 nucleotides are TGCGCCAGCATTGGGGAAAATGAAGCTTTCTTT. This sequence encodes CASIGENEAFF.

The V and J genes are TRBV19 and TRBJ1-1, with a possible D match to TRBD1 (5 bases). CDR3 length: 13 amino acids. Trimming shortened V by 7 bases and J by 3 bases, and 12 bases separated the two germline ends. The germline V gene encodes CDR1 LNHDA and CDR2 SQIVND (reference sequence). CDR3 sequence: CASMGRGYTEAFF. DNA of the CDR3: TGTGCCAGTATGGGGCGGGGGTACACTGAAGCTTTCTTT.

This chain connects TRBV5-1 to TRBJ2-5, with 8 bases matching TRBD2. Germline CDR1 SGHRS, CDR2 YFSETQ. V shed 2 bases and J 3 bases; nucleotides not matched to a gene: 6. The CDR3 covers 15 residues. The CDR3 DNA follows: TGCGCCAGCAGCTTCTTTCCAGCGGGAGAAGAGACCCAGTACTTC. Translated: CASSFFPAGEETQYF.

The table lists this clone with a few counts. This rearrangement joins TRBV30 to TRBJ2-7; D is unclear. The germline V gene has CDR1 GTSNPN and CDR2 SVGIG (reference sequence). The CDR3 sequence is 11 residues long. The V end was cut by 0 bases, the J end by 6 bases, with 6 bases between. For the CDR3, the DNA is TGTGCCTGGAGTGTACCCGGCGAGCAGTACTTC. Amino acids: CAWSVPGEQYF.

The rearrangement links TRBV18 to TRBJ2-5, with D perhaps TRBD1 (6 bases). Trimming removed 2 bases at V and 3 bases at J, with 13 bases between. Germline loops: CDR1 KGHSH, CDR2 LQKENI. CDR3 length: 15 amino acids. The chain's CDR3 is CASSPGQGLEETQYF. The DNA for the CDR3 is TGTGCCAGCTCACCAGGGCAGGGGCTAGAAGAGACCCAGTACTTC.

This chain links TRBV5-1 with TRBJ1-1; TRBD1 agrees at 7 bases. There are 15 residues in the CDR3. V trimming: 4 bases; J trimming: 4 bases; junction bases outside the gene matches: 10. Germline CDR1 reads SGHRS; CDR2 reads YFSETQ. CDR3 in amino acids: CASSARQGEGTEAFF. CDR3 bases: TGCGCCAGCAGCGCAAGACAGGGAGAAGGCACTGAAGCTTTCTTT.

The chain carries TRBV6-6 and TRBJ1-1; D ambiguous. This CDR3 is built from 13 residues. V was pared by 6 bases and J by 1 base, with 9 bases between. CDR1 is MNHNY and CDR2 is SVGAGI in the germline V gene (reference sequence). CDR3 DNA: TGTGCCAGCAGGATAACTGAGAACACTGAAGCTTTCTTT. Translating gives CASRITENTEAFF.

This clone occurred once. The chain combines TRBV18 with TRBJ2-7, with TRBD2 matching over 7 bases. This CDR3 is built from 14 residues. In germline, CDR1 is KGHSH, CDR2 LQKENI. V gave up 5 bases and J gave up 0 bases; unmatched junction bases: 4. DNA for the CDR3: TGTGCCAGCTCATTACGGACTAGCTCCTACGAGCAGTACTTC. Encoded protein: CASSLRTSSYEQYF.

V gene TRBV6-1 combines with J gene TRBJ2-7; D unclear. Per germline, CDR1 MNHNS and CDR2 SASEGT. The CDR3 extends over 12 amino acids. V was trimmed by 6 bases and J by 5 bases, leaving 11 bases between them. The CDR3 region is CASSQLPHEQYF. The CDR3 region has the DNA TGTGCCAGCAGCCAGCTCCCCCACGAGCAGTACTTC.

This chain links TRBV7-8 with TRBJ2-7; TRBD1 agrees at 8 bases. CDR3 size: 13 residues. The V and J ends lost 6 bases and 2 bases, in that order; junction bases with no gene match: 3. The V gene's germline CDR1 is SGHVS and CDR2 FQNEAQ. DNA for the CDR3: TGTGCCAGCAGTTCGACAGGGGCCTACGAGCAGTACTTC. It encodes CASSSTGAYEQYF.

This clone was seen a few times. J is TRBJ2-4 and V is TRBV11-2, with D maybe TRBD2 (6 bases). Germline CDR1 SGHAT, CDR2 FQNNGV. V lost 5 bases and J 9 bases, leaving 17 bases between the germline ends. This CDR3 is 14 amino acids long. The CDR3 is CASSGIGGYGIQYF. Here the CDR3 DNA reads TGTGCCAGCAGCGGAATTGGGGGGTACGGCATTCAGTACTTC.

The V call is TRBV5-4, the J call TRBJ2-1; no clear D gene. Germline CDR1 is SGHNT and CDR2 is YYREEE (reference sequence). The CDR3 runs to 12 residues. The ends were cut back, 2 bases at V and 6 bases at J, with 6 bases in the middle. This CDR3 is CASSLDTNEQFF. In nucleotides, the CDR3 is TGTGCCAGCAGCTTAGACACCAATGAGCAGTTCTTC.

The chain recombines TRBV20-1 with TRBJ2-3, with D possibly matching TRBD2 (5 bases). CDR1 and CDR2 from the germline V gene are DFQATT and SNEGSKA (reference sequence). V was cut by 5 bases and J by 14 bases, with 14 bases left in between. This CDR3 contains 10 residues. This CDR3 is CSAWRSRWYF. CDR3 nucleotide sequence: TGCAGTGCTTGGAGGTCTCGGTGGTATTTT.

The chain joins TRBV27 to TRBJ2-2; perhaps TRBD1 as D (6 bases). Trimming stripped 3 bases from V and 0 bases from J, with 8 bases between. Germline CDR1 is MNHEY and CDR2 is SMNVEV (reference sequence). The CDR3 spans 15 residues. In DNA, the CDR3 is TGTGCCAGCAGTTTGTCAGGGGCGAACACCGGGGAGCTGTTTTTT. Its translation: CASSLSGANTGELFF.

The V call is TRBV6-6, the J call TRBJ2-7; 7 bases fit TRBD2. CDR1 and CDR2 from the germline V gene are MNHNY and SVGAGI (reference sequence). The CDR3 extends over 12 amino acids. Trimming took 7 bases from V and 2 from J; bases not matched to a gene: 2. This CDR3 reads CASMGGAYEQYF. Here the CDR3 DNA reads TGTGCCAGCATGGGGGGGGCCTACGAGCAGTACTTC.

This sequence joins TRBV28 and TRBJ2-1; 8 bases are shared with TRBD1. Trimming removed 5 bases from V and 8 bases from J; junction bases left unmatched: 14. The CDR3 consists of 16 residues. Germline assignment: CDR1 MDHEN and CDR2 SYDVKM. CDR3 loop: CASSTIGTGQEHEQFF. CDR3 DNA: TGTGCCAGCAGTACTATCGGGACAGGACAGGAACATGAGCAGTTCTTC.

The chain is built from TRBV11-2 and TRBJ2-7; D tentatively reads TRBD1 or TRBD2 (6 bases each). Germline assignment: CDR1 SGHAT and CDR2 FQNNGV. CDR3 length: 15 amino acids. Trimming removed 5 bases at V and 1 base at J, with 15 bases between. The DNA of the CDR3 is TGTGCCAGCAGCCGCCCTGGGGGGCGTTCCTACGAGCAGTACTTC. Protein product: CASSRPGGRSYEQYF.

This clone has more than one count but fewer than ten. V is TRBV27 and J is TRBJ2-7; 11 bases map to TRBD1. The CDR3 is 15 amino acids. The ends lost 3 bases at V and 0 bases at J; junction bases unmatched: 1. Germline loops: CDR1 MNHEY, CDR2 SMNVEV (reference sequence). CDR3 bases: TGTGCCAGCAGTTTTGGGACAGGGGGCTCCTACGAGCAGTACTTC. This translates into CASSFGTGGSYEQYF.

This clone was recorded a few times. The chain recombines TRBV5-1 with TRBJ1-6; no definite D call. Germline V CDR1 and CDR2: SGHRS, YFSETQ. Trimming stripped 1 base from V and 7 bases from J, with 9 bases between. The length of the CDR3 is 14 residues. As DNA, the CDR3 is TGCGCCAGCAGCTTGCGGTCCATCAATTCACCCCTCCACTTT. It specifies CASSLRSINSPLHF. The full variable domain, with the rest looked up from reference TRBV5-1 and TRBJ1-6, is KAGVTQTPRYLIKTRGQQVTLSCSPISGHRSVSWYQQTPGQGLQFLFEYFSETQRNKGNFPGRFSGRQFSNSRSEMNVSTLELGDSALYLCASSLRSINSPLHFGNGTRLTVT.

V usage is TRBV5-1 and J usage is TRBJ2-1, with TRBD2 as a possible D gene (7 bases). The CDR3 runs to 15 residues. The germline V gene has CDR1 SGHRS and CDR2 YFSETQ. Trimming left V 4 bases short and J 0 bases short, with 11 bases between. The CDR3 loop reads CASSPGGRSYNEQFF. The CDR3 nucleotides read TGCGCCAGCAGCCCCGGGGGGCGCTCCTACAATGAGCAGTTCTTC.

The chain combines TRBV6-1 with TRBJ1-5; no definite D call. The CDR3 consists of 15 residues. Per the germline V gene, CDR1 is MNHNS and CDR2 is SASEGT. V was cut by 7 bases and J by 0 bases, with 13 bases left in between. CDR3 bases: TGTGCCAGCACCCCGGTAATTAATAGCAATCAGCCCCAGCATTTT. Protein: CASTPVINSNQPQHF.